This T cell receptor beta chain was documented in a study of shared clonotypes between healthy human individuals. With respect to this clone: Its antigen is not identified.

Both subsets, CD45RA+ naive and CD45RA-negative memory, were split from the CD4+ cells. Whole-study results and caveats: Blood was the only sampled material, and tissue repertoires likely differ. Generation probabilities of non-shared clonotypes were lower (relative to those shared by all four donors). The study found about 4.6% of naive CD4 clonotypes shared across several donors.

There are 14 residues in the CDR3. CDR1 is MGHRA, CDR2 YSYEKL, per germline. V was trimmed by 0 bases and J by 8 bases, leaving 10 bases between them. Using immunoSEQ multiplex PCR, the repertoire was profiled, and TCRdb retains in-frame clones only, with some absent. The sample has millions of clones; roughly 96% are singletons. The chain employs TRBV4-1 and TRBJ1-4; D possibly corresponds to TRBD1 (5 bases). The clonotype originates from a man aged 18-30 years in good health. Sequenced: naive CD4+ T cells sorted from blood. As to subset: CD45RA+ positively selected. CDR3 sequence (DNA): TGCGCCAGCAGCCAAGATGAGGGGACCGAAAAACTGTTTTTT. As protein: CASSQDEGTEKLFF.